This T cell receptor (beta chain) was profiled in a study of T cells after yellow fever vaccination. Study-level findings and limits: A weaker secondary response peaked on day 5, the primary on day 15. Only a small proportion of the clonotypes turned up in both the CD4 and the CD8 compartments, likely arising from convergent recombination.

For TCR, cDNA came from 5'RACE template switching, which added a universal primer site and UMIs. TCRdb re-analysed the 5' RACE reads in MiXCR, keeping a single row per CDR3 protein. Counted here are approximately 250,000 distinct CDR3 sequences, about 5.2% occurring once; the ten biggest clones make up less than 3.5%. In this sample, this clonotype turned up a few times. The target antigen is unknown. V was pared by 0 bases and J by 6 bases, with 12 bases between. Germline lookup yields CDR1 SEHNR and CDR2 FQNEAQ (reference sequence). The CDR3 totals 14 residues. V and J are TRBV7-9 and TRBJ2-7; D is ambiguous. The TCR originated in a man aged 18 to 29 who received the YFV17D yellow fever vaccine. Sequenced here: CD4+ T cells sorted from PBMCs, sampled on the day of the yellow fever booster vaccination. CDR3 in amino acids: CASSLAGLEREQYF. For the CDR3, the DNA is TGTGCCAGCAGCTTAGCAGGGTTGGAGCGCGAGCAGTACTTC.